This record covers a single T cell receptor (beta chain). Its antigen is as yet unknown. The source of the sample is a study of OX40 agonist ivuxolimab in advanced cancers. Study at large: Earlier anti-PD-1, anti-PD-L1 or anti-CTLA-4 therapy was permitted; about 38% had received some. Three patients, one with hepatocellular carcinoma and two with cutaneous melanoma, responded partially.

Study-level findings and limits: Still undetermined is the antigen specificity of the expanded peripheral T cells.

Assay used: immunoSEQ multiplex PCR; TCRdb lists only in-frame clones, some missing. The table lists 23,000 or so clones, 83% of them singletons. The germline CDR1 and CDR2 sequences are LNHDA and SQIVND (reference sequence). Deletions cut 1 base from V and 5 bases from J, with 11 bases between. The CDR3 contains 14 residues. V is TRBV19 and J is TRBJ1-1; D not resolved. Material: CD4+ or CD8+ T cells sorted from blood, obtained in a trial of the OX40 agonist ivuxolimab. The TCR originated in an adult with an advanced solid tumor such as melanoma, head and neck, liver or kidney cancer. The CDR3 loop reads CASSIGVSLTEAFF. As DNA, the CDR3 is TGTGCCAGTAGTATAGGAGTCAGTCTAACTGAAGCTTTCTTT.